One and the same sample provided the 3 T cell receptor beta chains below, sequenced in a study of shared T cell receptors in the human thymus (dated by TCRdb to the early 2020s). Library prep was done by the immunoSEQ multiplex PCR assay. TCRdb's version of the immuneACCESS table is confined to in-frame rearrangements and falls short of the full clone set. An unresolved V gene accounts for under half of the shortfall where checked; the remainder is of unknown origin. The sample table shows under 850,000 clones, and around nine tenths are seen once. The top ten clones comprise approximately 0.011% of the sample. These sequences were also reported in another study, on human thymus T cells.

The sample consisted of thymocytes. Source of these receptors: a boy in the first two years of life with a congenital heart defect. Donor details come from another sample of the same person, matched by shared clones.

The V call is TRBV7-9, the J call TRBJ2-3, with D possibly being TRBD2 (6 bases). Trimming took off 5 bases at V and 2 bases at J, with 8 bases between the two ends. CDR1 and CDR2 (germline): SEHNR, FQNEAQ (reference sequence). The CDR3 is 13 amino acids. The CDR3 bases are TGTGCCAGCAGCGGGAGGATCACAGATACGCAGTATTTT. This translates into CASSGRITDTQYF.

The table lists this clone with a few counts. The chain is built from TRBV5-8 and TRBJ2-7; 8 nucleotides match TRBD1. This CDR3 has 19 residues. V lost 0 bases and J lost 3; bases outside the gene matches: 17. The V gene's germline CDR1 is SGHTS and CDR2 YDEGEE. The CDR3 here is CASSLGGVGQGIFSYEQYF. For the CDR3, the DNA is TGTGCCAGCAGCTTGGGGGGGGTCGGACAGGGAATTTTTAGCTACGAGCAGTACTTC.

The gene calls are TRBV30 and TRBJ2-1; D might be TRBD2 (6 bases). This CDR3 spans 18 amino acids. Trimming removed 0 bases from V and 0 bases from J, with 18 bases in between. Per germline, CDR1 GTSNPN and CDR2 SVGIG (reference sequence). The CDR3 nucleotides are TGTGCCTGGAGTGTACAGCTAGCGCCGCAACACTCCTACAATGAGCAGTTCTTC. Translation gives CAWSVQLAPQHSYNEQFF.